Sequencing of this T cell receptor beta chain was carried out in a study of beta chain features in type 1 diabetes. Concerning this clone: Its target is not known.

Findings and limits, study-wide: In every one of the four CD4+ subsets, TCRB CDR3s were moderately but significantly shorter in Type 1 diabetes patients. An over-representation of cells with high TCR expression could result from cDNA sequencing. It was not settled here whether HLA type affects TCRB rearrangement.

CDR3 size: 16 residues. The V and J ends lost 0 bases and 4 bases respectively, with 10 bases between them. Germline CDR1 is MNHEY and CDR2 is SVGAGI. As every portion of the isolated RNA was reverse transcribed, the sequencing read expressed TCRB transcripts. The protocol was immunoSEQ multiplex PCR, while the TCRdb copy is restricted to in-frame clones and leaves out a portion. The data show 600,000 or so clones, around 15% seen once. The V call is TRBV6-5, the J call TRBJ2-6; D is unresolved. The TCR was taken from a man in his late teens or twenties with type 1 diabetes. Sequencing input: naive CD4+ T cells from blood. CDR3 region: CASSYSPGTGANVLTF. The CDR3 DNA reads as TGTGCCAGCAGTTACTCGCCGGGTACCGGGGCCAACGTCCTGACTTTC.